Only a few counts were recorded for the clone carrying this T cell receptor beta chain. Its antigen remains unknown. This specimen includes other DNA sequences encoding the same CDR3. This specimen belongs to a study of beta chain features in type 1 diabetes. Study results and limitations: Moderate yet significant TCRB CDR3 shortening was seen in Type 1 diabetes patients in all four CD4+ subsets. Researchers cautioned that cDNA sequencing could over-represent cells with high TCR expression. Here, the possible influence of HLA type (on TCRB rearrangement) remained unresolved.

A single heparinised blood sample, averaging about 120 mL, was obtained per donor. CD45RO/CCR7/CD25/CD127/CD95/CD27 separated CD4+ naive, central memory, regulatory and stem cell-like memory cells by sorting. The V gene's germline CDR1 is SGDLS and CDR2 YYNGEE. The V and J ends lost 0 bases and 4 bases respectively, with 4 bases between them. The CDR3 has 12 amino acids. The sequenced template was cDNA made from the entire isolated RNA. The data were produced by immunoSEQ multiplex PCR, yet TCRdb's version contains in-frame clones alone and is incomplete. In the table there are 500,000 to 850,000 clones, 11% to 15% of which are singletons.

This sequence was found in a young man with type 1 diabetes. This rearrangement joins TRBV9 to TRBJ2-5; D unresolved. Sequencing input: naive CD4+ T cells from blood. The CDR3 sequence is CASSVGRETQYF. Here the CDR3 DNA reads TGTGCCAGCAGCGTAGGTCGAGAGACCCAGTACTTC.